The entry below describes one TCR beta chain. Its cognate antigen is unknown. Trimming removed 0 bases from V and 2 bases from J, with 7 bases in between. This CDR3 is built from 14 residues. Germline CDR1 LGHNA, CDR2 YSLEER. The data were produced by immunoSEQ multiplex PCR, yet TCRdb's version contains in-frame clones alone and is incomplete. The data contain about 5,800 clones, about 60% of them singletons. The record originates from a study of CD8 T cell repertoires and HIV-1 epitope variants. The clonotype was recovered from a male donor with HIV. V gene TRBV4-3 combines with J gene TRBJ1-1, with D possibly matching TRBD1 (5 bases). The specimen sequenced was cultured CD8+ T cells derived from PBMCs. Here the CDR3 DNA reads TGCGCCAGCAGCCAAGAAGACAGTAACACTGAAGCTTTCTTT. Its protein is CASSQEDSNTEAFF.